Each of the 31 T cell receptor beta chains below was sequenced from the same sample in a study of control samples from healthy donors and cancer patients. Some clones are missing from TCRdb's copy, which holds only in-frame ones; the method was immunoSEQ multiplex PCR. The sample has about 150,000 clones; 92% are singletons. Sequenced material: blood. All receptors come from a woman aged 25 to 39 in good health.

The count of this clone is one. This sequence joins TRBV7-2 and TRBJ2-5; 7 bases map to TRBD2. This CDR3 spans 14 amino acids. J gave up 4 bases and V 1 base, and 3 bases lay outside the gene matches. Germline-derived CDR1 and CDR2 are SGHTA and FQGNSA. The CDR3 is CASSLVGGTETQYF. The CDR3 DNA reads as TGTGCCAGCAGCTTAGTGGGAGGGACAGAGACCCAGTACTTC.

This clone came up a few times. The chain has TRBV2 and TRBJ1-2; TRBD1 might be the D (6 bases). The germline V gene encodes CDR1 SNHLY and CDR2 FYNNEI. The CDR3 spans 16 residues. Trimming took 4 bases from V and 0 from J, leaving 15 bases between them. For the CDR3, the DNA is TGTGCCAGCAGTGGGGCCGGGACACTGGCTAACTATGGCTACACCTTC. This encodes CASSGAGTLANYGYTF.

The chain couples TRBV2 to TRBJ1-5; TRBD1 is a possible D gene (6 bases). The germline V gene has CDR1 SNHLY and CDR2 FYNNEI. Trimming cost V 4 bases and J 7 bases, with 11 bases left between them. The CDR3 is 13 amino acids. The CDR3 DNA is TGTGCCAGCAGTGTAGGGGGTGGGCAGCCCCAGCATTTT. Protein: CASSVGGGQPQHF.

J is TRBJ2-7 and V is TRBV27, with 7 positions matching TRBD1. The CDR3 spans 16 residues. Germline V gives CDR1 MNHEY, CDR2 SMNVEV (reference sequence). The J segment lost 5 bases and the V segment lost 5 bases, leaving 15 bases of the junction unmatched. The CDR3 loop is CASSPILSDRPDEQYF. The CDR3 DNA reads as TGTGCCAGCAGTCCGATACTCTCGGACAGGCCCGACGAGCAGTACTTC.

The chain carries TRBV6-1 and TRBJ1-5; 9 nucleotides match TRBD1. Per germline, CDR1 MNHNS and CDR2 SASEGT. V gave up 4 bases and J gave up 6 bases; unmatched junction bases: 10. This CDR3 has 16 amino acids. This CDR3 reads CASSVGTGSEGQPQHF. For the CDR3, the DNA is TGTGCCAGCAGTGTAGGGACAGGGAGTGAGGGTCAGCCCCAGCATTTT.

The V call is TRBV6-1, the J call TRBJ2-1; 8 positions match TRBD2. Trimming at V came to 2 bases and at J to 0 bases, leaving 6 bases not matched to a gene. The CDR3 is 17 residues long. The germline V gene encodes CDR1 MNHNS and CDR2 SASEGT. The CDR3: CASSELAGFASYNEQFF. Here the CDR3 DNA reads TGTGCCAGCAGTGAATTAGCGGGGTTCGCCTCCTACAATGAGCAGTTCTTC.

CDR3 loop: CASSGSWLKNTEAFF. The CDR3 DNA reads TGTGCCAGCAGCGGTTCCTGGCTAAAGAACACTGAAGCTTTCTTT. This rearrangement joins TRBV7-8 to TRBJ1-1; no definite D call. Trimming stripped 5 bases from V and 1 base from J, with 14 bases between. Germline CDR1 SGHVS, CDR2 FQNEAQ. The CDR3 sequence is 15 residues long.

The chain employs TRBV3-1 (or the pseudogene TRBV3-2) and TRBJ2-7, with 16 bases identical to TRBD2. J lost 6 bases, V lost 1 base, and 18 bases had no gene match. The germline CDR1 and CDR2 sequences are LGHDT and YNNKEL (reference sequence). The CDR3 runs 21 residues. The CDR3: CASSQVPPGTSGRAFKREQYF. CDR3 coding DNA: TGTGCCAGCAGCCAAGTCCCCCCGGGGACTAGCGGGAGGGCCTTTAAACGCGAGCAGTACTTC.

The chain recombines TRBV7-3 with TRBJ2-3, with TRBD2 matching over 10 bases. Germline CDR1 and CDR2: SGHTA and FQGTGA. The CDR3 consists of 16 residues. V lost 4 bases to trimming and J lost 3 bases; unmatched junction nucleotides: 7. The CDR3 sequence is CASSSSGTSVTDTQYF. The CDR3, as DNA: TGTGCCAGCAGCTCCTCCGGGACTAGCGTTACAGATACGCAGTATTTT.

The chain links TRBV5-4 to TRBJ1-1; possibly TRBD1 for D (5 bases). Germline CDR1 reads SGHNT; CDR2 reads YYREEE (reference sequence). The ends were cut back, 4 bases at V and 10 bases at J, with 17 bases in the middle. The CDR3 has 13 amino acids. The CDR3 sequence: CASSPGTAQGAFF. In DNA, the CDR3 is TGTGCCAGCAGCCCAGGGACCGCCCAAGGAGCTTTCTTT.

This clone was recorded once. The rearrangement links TRBV24-1 to TRBJ1-5, with 8 positions matching TRBD1. Germline loops: CDR1 KGHDR, CDR2 SFDVKD. This CDR3 has 15 amino acids. Trimming removed 7 bases from V and 0 bases from J; junction bases left unmatched: 4. The CDR3 here is CATSPTGDSNQPQHF. CDR3 nucleotides: TGTGCCACCAGCCCGACAGGGGATAGCAATCAGCCCCAGCATTTT.

V gene TRBV24-1 combines with J gene TRBJ2-2; no firm D call. Germline V gives CDR1 KGHDR, CDR2 SFDVKD. Trimming removed 0 bases from V and 12 bases from J, with 13 bases in between. The CDR3 contains 14 residues. The CDR3 DNA sequence: TGTGCCACCAGTGATTTGAGTTCGGGCCAGCAGCTGTTTTTT. This translates into CATSDLSSGQQLFF.

This chain uses TRBV7-2 with TRBJ2-1; TRBD2 aligns across 7 bases. CDR1 SGHTA and CDR2 FQGNSA come from the germline V gene. CDR3 size: 13 residues. With V trimmed by 4 bases and J by 7 bases, 4 bases remained unmatched. The CDR3 loop is CASSSSSGNEQFF. The CDR3 DNA is TGTGCCAGCAGCTCCTCTAGCGGAAATGAGCAGTTCTTC.

This clone was seen a few times. The CDR3 protein is CASSSKTSGGYNEQFF. CDR3 sequence (DNA): TGTGCCAGCAGCTCTAAGACTAGCGGGGGGTACAATGAGCAGTTCTTC. The chain joins TRBV7-9 to TRBJ2-1; 13 bases are a match to TRBD2. The J segment lost 4 bases and the V segment lost 4 bases, leaving 4 bases of the junction unmatched. The V gene's germline CDR1 is SEHNR and CDR2 FQNEAQ (reference sequence). The CDR3 extends over 16 amino acids.

V usage is TRBV28 and J usage is TRBJ1-1, with 7 bases that match TRBD1. Per the germline V gene, CDR1 is MDHEN and CDR2 is SYDVKM. There are 14 residues in the CDR3. Trimming took 8 bases from V and 3 from J; bases not matched to a gene: 9. The CDR3 sequence is CASGTGESHTEAFF. CDR3 DNA sequence: TGTGCCAGCGGTACAGGGGAATCCCACACTGAAGCTTTCTTT.

The genes are TRBV6-5 and TRBJ2-1; 10 nucleotides agree with TRBD1. After removal of 10 bases from V and 6 bases from J, the junction contained 6 bases not matched to a gene. This CDR3 comprises 13 residues. Germline CDR1 MNHEY, CDR2 SVGAGI. Written as DNA, the CDR3 is TGTGCCACCCGGACAGGGGGGGCCAATGAGCAGTTCTTC. Translation: CATRTGGANEQFF.

The chain is built from TRBV19 and TRBJ2-4; D is undetermined. Trimming pared 0 bases from V and 4 bases from J, leaving 7 bases between. This CDR3 has 14 amino acids. Germline values: CDR1 LNHDA, CDR2 SQIVND (reference sequence). CDR3 nucleotide sequence: TGTGCCAGTAGTATAGATCACCAGAAAAACATTCAGTACTTC. It encodes CASSIDHQKNIQYF.

V is TRBV4-1 and J is TRBJ2-3; 9 bases agree with TRBD2. The CDR3 sequence is 14 residues long. Trimming took 8 bases from V and 2 from J; bases not matched to a gene: 5. The germline CDR1 and CDR2 sequences are MGHRA and YSYEKL. CDR3 loop: CASGGGRATDTQYF. CDR3 nucleotides: TGCGCCAGCGGGGGCGGGAGGGCCACAGATACGCAGTATTTT.

In DNA, the CDR3 is TGTGCCAGCAGCTTAGTGGAAATGAACACTGAAGCTTTCTTT. This sequence encodes CASSLVEMNTEAFF. The chain has TRBV7-9 and TRBJ1-1, with D uncertain. Germline V gene data show CDR1 as SEHNR and CDR2 as FQNEAQ (reference sequence). The CDR3 is 14 amino acids. The V and J ends lost 1 base and 0 bases respectively, with 6 bases between them.

The genes are TRBV6-1 and TRBJ1-2; 7 bases match TRBD1. The CDR3 contains 15 residues. Germline V gene lookup returns CDR1 MNHNS and CDR2 SASEGT. The ends lost 1 base at V and 12 bases at J; junction bases unmatched: 14. The CDR3 DNA follows: TGTGCCAGCAGTGAAGGTATTACAGGGGCTGCCCCGCACACCTTC. It specifies CASSEGITGAAPHTF.

In its sample, this clone was seen once. The J gene is TRBJ1-5, the V gene TRBV28; no firm D call. CDR3 size: 13 residues. Trimming removed 6 bases at V and 7 bases at J, with 13 bases between. Germline CDR1 reads MDHEN; CDR2 reads SYDVKM. In DNA form, the CDR3 reads TGTGCCAGCAGCCCCGTGGTGGGACAGCCCCAGCATTTT. Residues: CASSPVVGQPQHF.

This clone was seen many times. V is TRBV6-5 and J is TRBJ2-2, with TRBD1 matching over 7 bases. This CDR3 spans 15 amino acids. The trim removed 5 bases at V and 0 bases at J, leaving 3 bases unmatched. Germline V gene sequence: CDR1 MNHEY, CDR2 SVGAGI. CDR3 sequence: CASSRDSANTGELFF. The CDR3 coding sequence is TGTGCCAGCAGTCGGGACAGCGCGAACACCGGGGAGCTGTTTTTT.

Comments on this clone: Other DNA sequences in the same sample also yield this CDR3. The rearrangement uses TRBV5-1 and TRBJ2-2; no reliable D call. CDR3 size: 14 residues. V lost 1 base and J 1 base, leaving 5 bases between the germline ends. Germline V gene lookup returns CDR1 SGHRS and CDR2 YFSETQ. CDR3 amino acids: CASSLRGNTGELFF. The CDR3 nucleotides read TGCGCCAGCAGCTTGCGCGGGAACACCGGGGAGCTGTTTTTT.

The chain has TRBV5-1 and TRBJ2-1; D gene ambiguous. Trimming took 8 bases from V and 7 from J, leaving 10 bases between them. The CDR3 totals 11 residues. The V gene's germline CDR1 is SGHRS and CDR2 YFSETQ. The CDR3 spells CASTQANEQFF. The CDR3 DNA reads as TGCGCCAGTACTCAGGCGAATGAGCAGTTCTTC.

In nucleotides, the CDR3 is TGTGCCAGCAATAGAGCGGGGGAAAAAAACATTCAGTACTTC. It translates to CASNRAGEKNIQYF. The chain links TRBV2 to TRBJ2-4; TRBD2 matches 8 bases. CDR1 is SNHLY and CDR2 is FYNNEI in the germline V gene. J lost 4 bases, V lost 7 bases, and 6 bases had no gene match. CDR3 length: 14 residues.

Turning to this clone: This CDR3 is also generated by other DNA sequences in the sample. The rearrangement uses TRBV5-6 and TRBJ1-6; D is unresolved. The V end was cut by 1 base, the J end by 0 bases, with 14 bases between. Germline loops: CDR1 SGHDT, CDR2 YYEEEE. The CDR3 is made up of 18 amino acids. Here the CDR3 DNA reads TGTGCCAGCAGCTTGTATAGCGCCGGTAGCTCCTATAATTCACCCCTCCACTTT. It codes for CASSLYSAGSSYNSPLHF. Using reference TRBV5-6 and TRBJ1-6 for the parts outside the CDR3, the full variable domain is DAGVTQSPTHLIKTRGQQVTLRCSPKSGHDTVSWYQQALGQGPQFIFQYYEEEERQRGNFPDRFSGHQFPNYSSELNVNALLLGDSALYLCASSLYSAGSSYNSPLHFGNGTRLTVT.

In DNA, the CDR3 is TGTGCCAGGAGAGGGGGACTCTCCACAGATACGCAGTATTTT. It specifies CARRGGLSTDTQYF. The chain couples TRBV21-1 to TRBJ2-3. TRBV21-1 is a listed pseudogene. There are 14 residues in the CDR3.

The rearrangement joins TRBV19 to TRBJ1-2; D gene ambiguous. The CDR3 length is 14 residues. The germline CDR1 and CDR2 sequences are LNHDA and SQIVND (reference sequence). Trimming took 3 bases from V and 7 from J, leaving 15 bases between them. Written as DNA, the CDR3 is TGTGCCAGTAGTATCTTCCGGACTGACCTTGGCTACACCTTC. This encodes CASSIFRTDLGYTF.

CDR3 loop: CASRTSGTGEQFF. CDR3 nucleotide sequence: TGCGCCAGCAGGACTAGCGGGACGGGGGAGCAGTTCTTC. This chain joins TRBV5-1 and TRBJ2-1, with 11 bases matching TRBD2. The CDR3 is made up of 13 amino acids. Germline-derived CDR1 and CDR2 are SGHRS and YFSETQ. V lost 5 bases to trimming and J lost 10 bases; unmatched junction nucleotides: 5.

The chain joins TRBV7-3 to TRBJ2-3; 8 bases fit TRBD1. The CDR3 covers 15 residues. Germline V gene data show CDR1 as SGHTA and CDR2 as FQGTGA. V gave up 5 bases and J gave up 2 bases; unmatched junction bases: 6. The CDR3 loop reads CASSEGTGFTDTQYF. CDR3 bases: TGTGCCAGCAGCGAGGGGACAGGATTCACAGATACGCAGTATTTT. Complete variable domain (other parts from reference TRBV7-3 and TRBJ2-3): GAGVSQTPSNKVTEKGKYVELRCDPISGHTALYWYRQSLGQGPEFLIYFQGTGAADDSGLPNDRFFAVRPEGSVSTLKIQRTERGDSAVYLCASSEGTGFTDTQYFGPGTRLTVL.

The J gene is TRBJ1-2, the V gene TRBV7-3; 11 nucleotides agree with TRBD1. The germline CDR1 and CDR2 sequences are SGHTA and FQGTGA. Germline trimming cut 5 bases from V and 5 bases from J; bases unmatched to any gene: 1. The CDR3 is 13 residues long. CDR3 sequence reads: CASSRDRGYGYTF. As DNA, the CDR3 is TGTGCCAGCAGCCGGGACAGGGGGTATGGCTACACCTTC.